The rows below give T cell receptor beta chains drawn from one sample of a study of tumor-infiltrating lymphocytes in localized non-small cell lung cancer. Some clones are missing from TCRdb's copy, which holds only in-frame ones; the method was immunoSEQ multiplex PCR. The sample has about 29,000 clones, approximately 85% seen once; the top ten hold roughly 2%. The sequencing sample was made of lung tumor tissue. These receptors were taken from a human donor with non-small cell lung cancer. Each CDR3 is given with its conserved first and last residue. D genes are given only for firm matches. Clone size is given for some rows only: seen once, a few or many times, or a class if the clone is expanded.

>TRBV7-2|-|TRBD1|TRBJ2-5
CASSSGTGTQYF
TGTGCCAGCAGCTCCGGGACAGGGACCCAGTACTTC
>TRBV7-9|-|-|TRBJ1-2
CASSFGRTKEDGGYTF
TGTGCCAGCAGCTTTGGACGGACGAAGGAAGATGGGGGCTACACCTTC
>TRBV7-2|-|-|TRBJ1-2
CASSPVAHGYTF
TGTGCCAGCAGCCCAGTTGCCCATGGCTACACCTTC
>TRBV4-3|-|TRBD1|TRBJ1-5
CASSPGDSGNQPQHF
TGCGCCAGCAGCCCGGGGGACAGCGGCAATCAGCCCCAGCATTTT
>TRBV11-2|-|-|TRBJ1-4
CASSDGPTEKLFF
TGTGCCAGCTCCGACGGGCCTACTGAAAAACTGTTTTTT
>TRBV30|-|-|TRBJ2-7
CAWSVAPGLSYEQYF
TGTGCCTGGAGTGTAGCCCCAGGCCTCTCCTACGAGCAGTACTTC
>TRBV19|-|-|TRBJ1-1
CASSVGGGTEAFF
TGTGCCAGTAGCGTGGGAGGGGGCACTGAAGCTTTCTTT
>TRBV4-3|-|-|TRBJ2-5
CASSQDPLQETQYF
TGCGCCAGCAGCCAAGATCCACTACAGGAGACCCAGTACTTC
>TRBV19|-|-|TRBJ2-1
CASSPGGVYNEQFF
TGTGCCAGTAGTCCCGGAGGGGTCTACAATGAGCAGTTCTTC
>TRBV19|once|-|TRBJ2-5
CASSRAQETQYF
TGTGCCAGTAGTAGAGCACAAGAGACCCAGTACTTC
>TRBV10-3|-|-|TRBJ1-4
CAISGTGGPNEKLFF
TGTGCCATCAGTGGTACTGGGGGCCCTAATGAAAAACTGTTTTTT
>TRBV7-8|-|-|TRBJ2-5
CASSFPAQETQYF
TGTGCCAGCAGCTTTCCTGCACAAGAGACCCAGTACTTC
>TRBV7-2|-|TRBD1|TRBJ2-5
CASSTRQGAVTQYF
TGTGCCAGCAGCACAAGACAGGGGGCAGTGACCCAGTACTTC
>TRBV4-3|-|-|TRBJ1-1
CASSQASQARAFF
TGCGCCAGCAGCCAAGCTAGCCAGGCCCGAGCTTTCTTT
>TRBV7-9|-|-|TRBJ1-2
CASSLALGFGGYTF
TGTGCCAGCAGCTTAGCGCTAGGGTTTGGTGGCTACACCTTC
>TRBV5-4|-|TRBD1|TRBJ2-7
CASTRRDRTYEQYF
TGTGCCAGCACCCGCCGGGACAGAACCTACGAGCAGTACTTC
>TRBV27|-|-|TRBJ1-2
CASSFLGPYGYTF
TGTGCCAGCAGTTTCCTGGGGCCCTATGGCTACACCTTC
>TRBV5-4|few|TRBD1|TRBJ1-2
CASRLGQGSSNYGYTF
TGTGCCAGCAGACTAGGACAGGGGAGCTCTAACTATGGCTACACCTTC
>TRBV4-3|few|-|TRBJ1-6
CASSQASPTSSPLHF
TGCGCCAGCAGCCAGGCTTCACCGACGAGTTCACCCCTCCACTTT
>TRBV29-1|once|-|TRBJ1-2
CSVDSRAAGYTF
TGCAGCGTTGATAGCAGGGCGGCTGGCTACACCTTC
>TRBV2|-|TRBD1|TRBJ2-7
CASSGTVRYEQYF
TGTGCCAGCAGCGGGACAGTACGCTACGAGCAGTACTTC
>TRBV7-9|-|TRBD2|TRBJ2-7
CASSYRTSGGLSYEQYF
TGTGCCAGCAGCTATCGGACTAGCGGGGGGCTTTCCTACGAGCAGTACTTC
>TRBV5-1|-|TRBD1|TRBJ2-7
CASSLKGTGGAEQYF
TGCGCCAGCAGCTTAAAAGGGACAGGAGGCGCGGAGCAGTACTTC
>TRBV28|-|-|TRBJ2-1
CASRLTGAGEQFF
TGTGCCAGCAGGCTTACAGGTGCTGGGGAGCAGTTCTTC
>TRBV5-6|-|-|TRBJ2-1
CASSWVKAGALSYNEQFF
TGTGCCAGCAGCTGGGTTAAGGCGGGGGCCCTCTCCTACAATGAGCAGTTCTTC
>TRBV18|-|-|TRBJ2-3
CASSPQGYTDTQYF
TGTGCCAGCTCACCTCAGGGTTACACAGATACGCAGTATTTT
>TRBV29-1|-|-|TRBJ1-1
CSVAYRVAEAFF
TGCAGCGTTGCTTACCGGGTCGCTGAAGCTTTCTTT
>TRBV5-1|-|-|TRBJ2-7
CASSVLGDLDEQYF
TGCGCCAGCAGCGTACTAGGGGATTTGGACGAGCAGTACTTC
>TRBV6-5|-|-|TRBJ1-5
CASSRTDYQPQHF
TGTGCCAGCAGTCGAACTGACTATCAGCCCCAGCATTTT
>TRBV5-6|-|-|TRBJ1-4
CASERQFNEKLFF
TGTGCTTCTGAACGACAGTTTAATGAAAAACTGTTTTTT
>TRBV6-6|once|TRBD2|TRBJ2-2
CASSYSGETTGELFF
TGTGCCAGCAGTTATAGCGGGGAGACCACCGGGGAGCTGTTTTTT
>TRBV9|-|TRBD1|TRBJ2-6
CASSADRSSGANVLTF
TGTGCCAGCAGCGCGGACAGGAGCTCTGGGGCCAACGTCCTGACTTTC
>TRBV30|once|-|TRBJ2-3
CAWSRQLTDTQYF
TGTGCCTGGAGTCGACAGCTCACAGATACGCAGTATTTT
>TRBV30|-|TRBD1|TRBJ1-5
CAWSVQGTSNQPQHF
TGTGCCTGGAGTGTACAGGGGACGAGCAATCAGCCCCAGCATTTT
>TRBV5-5|-|TRBD2|TRBJ2-3
CASSLYGTRGADTQYF
TGTGCCAGCAGCTTGTATGGGACTAGGGGCGCAGATACGCAGTATTTT
>TRBV10-3|-|-|TRBJ1-1
CAISEGSEAFF
TGTGCCATCAGTGAGGGTAGTGAAGCTTTCTTT
>TRBV7-8|-|TRBD1|TRBJ1-1
CASSPPGQGMNTEAFF
TGTGCCAGCAGCCCGCCCGGACAGGGAATGAACACTGAAGCTTTCTTT
>TRBV19|-|-|TRBJ1-2
CASSALSYGYTF
TGTGCCAGTAGTGCCTTGAGCTATGGCTACACCTTC
>TRBV6-5|-|-|TRBJ2-7
CASTKRVARIDEQYF
TGTGCCAGCACCAAGCGTGTGGCCAGGATCGACGAGCAGTACTTC
>TRBV29-1|-|TRBD1|TRBJ1-2
CSVDPPHRGLGGYTF
TGCAGCGTGGACCCTCCCCACAGGGGGCTAGGAGGCTACACCTTC
>TRBV2|-|-|TRBJ1-1
CASSEIGSGKGAFF
TGTGCCAGCAGTGAAATCGGTTCTGGCAAGGGAGCTTTCTTT
>TRBV4-2|-|-|TRBJ1-2
CASSQGLSPLYGYTF
TGTGCCAGCAGCCAAGGACTATCTCCCCTCTATGGCTACACCTTC
>TRBV7-9|once|-|TRBJ1-2
CAGSREHYGYTF
TGTGCCGGCTCCAGGGAGCACTATGGCTACACCTTC
>TRBV4-1|-|TRBD1|TRBJ2-1
CASSQGQGFNPYNEQFF
TGCGCCAGCAGCCAGGGACAGGGATTTAACCCCTACAATGAGCAGTTCTTC